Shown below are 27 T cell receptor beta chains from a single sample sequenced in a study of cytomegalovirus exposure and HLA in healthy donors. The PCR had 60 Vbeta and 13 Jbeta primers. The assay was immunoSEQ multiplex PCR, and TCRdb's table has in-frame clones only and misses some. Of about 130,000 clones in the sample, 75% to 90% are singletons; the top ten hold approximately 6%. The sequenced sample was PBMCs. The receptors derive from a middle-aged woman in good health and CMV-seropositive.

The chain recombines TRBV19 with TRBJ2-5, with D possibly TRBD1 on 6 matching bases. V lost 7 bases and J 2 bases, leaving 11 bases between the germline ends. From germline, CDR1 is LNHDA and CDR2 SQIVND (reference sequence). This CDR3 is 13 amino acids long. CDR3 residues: CASNQGPQETQYF. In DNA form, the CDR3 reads TGTGCCAGTAATCAGGGGCCTCAAGAGACCCAGTACTTC.

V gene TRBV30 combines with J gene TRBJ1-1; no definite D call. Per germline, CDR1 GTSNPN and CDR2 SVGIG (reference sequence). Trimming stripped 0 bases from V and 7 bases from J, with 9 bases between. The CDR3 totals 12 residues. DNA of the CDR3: TGTGCCTGGAGTGTGGCAGGTGTTGAAGCTTTCTTT. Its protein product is CAWSVAGVEAFF.

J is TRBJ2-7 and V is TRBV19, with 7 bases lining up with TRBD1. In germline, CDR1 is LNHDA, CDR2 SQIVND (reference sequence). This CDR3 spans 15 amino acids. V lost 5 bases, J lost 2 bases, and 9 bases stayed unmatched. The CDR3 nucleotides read TGTGCCAGTAGTCGCCGACAGGGTACCACCTACGAGCAGTACTTC. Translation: CASSRRQGTTYEQYF.

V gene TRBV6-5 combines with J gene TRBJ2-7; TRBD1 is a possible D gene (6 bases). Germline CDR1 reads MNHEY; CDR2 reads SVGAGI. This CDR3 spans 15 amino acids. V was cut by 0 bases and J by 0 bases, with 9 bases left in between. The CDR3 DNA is TGTGCCAGCAGTTACTCGAGGGGACACTCCTACGAGCAGTACTTC. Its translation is CASSYSRGHSYEQYF.

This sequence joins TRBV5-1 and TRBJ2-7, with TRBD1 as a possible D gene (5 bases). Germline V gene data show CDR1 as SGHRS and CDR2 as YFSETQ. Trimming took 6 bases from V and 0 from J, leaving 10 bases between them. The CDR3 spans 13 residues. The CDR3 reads CASKWGPSYEQYF. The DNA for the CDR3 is TGCGCCAGCAAGTGGGGCCCCTCCTACGAGCAGTACTTC.

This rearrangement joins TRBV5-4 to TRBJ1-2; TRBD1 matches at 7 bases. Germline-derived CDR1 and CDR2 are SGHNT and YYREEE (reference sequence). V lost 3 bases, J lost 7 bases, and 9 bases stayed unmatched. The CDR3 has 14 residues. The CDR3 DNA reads TGTGCCAGCAGCTCGATACAGGGGACTGGTGGCTACACCTTC. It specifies CASSSIQGTGGYTF.

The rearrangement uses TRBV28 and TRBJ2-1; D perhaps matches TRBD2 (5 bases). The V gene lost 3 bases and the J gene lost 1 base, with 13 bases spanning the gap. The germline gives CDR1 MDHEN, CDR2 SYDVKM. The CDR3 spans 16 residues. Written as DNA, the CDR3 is TGTGCCAGCAGTTTTGAAGGAGGCACTTCCTACAATGAGCAGTTCTTC. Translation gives CASSFEGGTSYNEQFF.

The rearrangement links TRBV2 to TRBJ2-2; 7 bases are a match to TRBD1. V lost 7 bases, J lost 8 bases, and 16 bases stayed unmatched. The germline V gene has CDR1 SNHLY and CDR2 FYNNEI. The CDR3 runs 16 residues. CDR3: CASTKRTGFNGGELFF. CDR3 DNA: TGTGCCAGCACCAAAAGGACAGGTTTTAATGGAGGGGAGCTGTTTTTT.

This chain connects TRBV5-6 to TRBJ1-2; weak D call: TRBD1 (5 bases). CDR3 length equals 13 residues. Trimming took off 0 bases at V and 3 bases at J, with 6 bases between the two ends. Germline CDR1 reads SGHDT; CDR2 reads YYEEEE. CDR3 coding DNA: TGTGCCAGCAGCTTGGGACAGCACTATGGCTACACCTTC. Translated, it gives CASSLGQHYGYTF.

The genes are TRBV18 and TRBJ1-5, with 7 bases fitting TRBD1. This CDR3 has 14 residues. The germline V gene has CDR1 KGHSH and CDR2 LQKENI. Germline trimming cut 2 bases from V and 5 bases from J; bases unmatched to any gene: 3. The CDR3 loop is CASSPEGADQPQHF. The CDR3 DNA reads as TGTGCCAGCTCACCAGAGGGGGCGGATCAGCCCCAGCATTTT.

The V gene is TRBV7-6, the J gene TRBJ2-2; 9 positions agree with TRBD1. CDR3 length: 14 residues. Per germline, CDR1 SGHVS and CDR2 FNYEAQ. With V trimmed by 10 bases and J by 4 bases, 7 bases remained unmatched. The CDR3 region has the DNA TGTGCCACTTCACAGGGGGCGGGCACCGGGGAGCTGTTTTTT. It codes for CATSQGAGTGELFF.

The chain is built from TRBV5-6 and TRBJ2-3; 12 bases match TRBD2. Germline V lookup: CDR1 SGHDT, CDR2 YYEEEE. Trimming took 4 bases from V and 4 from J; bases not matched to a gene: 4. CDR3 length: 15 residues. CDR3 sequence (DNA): TGTGCCAGCAGCGCGGGACTAGCGGGCCCAGATACGCAGTATTTT. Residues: CASSAGLAGPDTQYF.

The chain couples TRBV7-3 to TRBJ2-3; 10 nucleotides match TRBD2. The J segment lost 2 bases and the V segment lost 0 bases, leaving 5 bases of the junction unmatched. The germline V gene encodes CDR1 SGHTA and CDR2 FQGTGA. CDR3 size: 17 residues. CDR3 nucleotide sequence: TGTGCCAGCAGCTTAACGGGAACTAGCGGGGCCACAGATACGCAGTATTTT. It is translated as CASSLTGTSGATDTQYF.

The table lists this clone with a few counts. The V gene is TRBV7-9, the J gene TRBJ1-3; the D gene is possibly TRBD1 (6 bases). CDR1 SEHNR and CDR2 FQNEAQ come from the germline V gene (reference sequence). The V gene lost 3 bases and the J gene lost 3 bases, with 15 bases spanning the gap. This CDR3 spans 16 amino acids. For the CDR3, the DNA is TGTGCCAGCAGCTTGGTTCAGGGGATCGGTGGAAACACCATATATTTT. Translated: CASSLVQGIGGNTIYF.

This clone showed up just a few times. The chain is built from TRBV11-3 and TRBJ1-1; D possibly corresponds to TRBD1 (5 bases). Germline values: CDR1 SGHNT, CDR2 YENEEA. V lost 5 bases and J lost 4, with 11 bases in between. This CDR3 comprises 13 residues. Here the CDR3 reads CASSTRASTEAFF. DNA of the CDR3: TGTGCCAGCAGCACCAGGGCTTCCACTGAAGCTTTCTTT.

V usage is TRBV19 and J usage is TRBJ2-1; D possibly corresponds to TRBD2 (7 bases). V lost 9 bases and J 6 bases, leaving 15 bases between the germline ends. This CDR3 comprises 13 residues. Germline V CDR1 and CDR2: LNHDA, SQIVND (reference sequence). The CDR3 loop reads CASASRGGNEQFF. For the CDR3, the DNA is TGTGCCAGCGCCTCAAGGGGGGGCAATGAGCAGTTCTTC.

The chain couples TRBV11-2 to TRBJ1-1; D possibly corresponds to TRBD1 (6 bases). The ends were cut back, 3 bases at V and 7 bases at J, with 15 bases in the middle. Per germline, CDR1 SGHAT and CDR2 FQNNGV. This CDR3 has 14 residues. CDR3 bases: TGTGCCAGCAGCTTTGCACCGGGACAACTTGAAGCTTTCTTT. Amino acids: CASSFAPGQLEAFF.

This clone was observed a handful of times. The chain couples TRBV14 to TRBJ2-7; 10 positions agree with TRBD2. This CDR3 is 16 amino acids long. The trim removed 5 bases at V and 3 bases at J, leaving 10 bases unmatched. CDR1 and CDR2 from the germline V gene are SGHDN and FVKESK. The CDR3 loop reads CASSGFSSGSLYEQYF. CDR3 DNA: TGTGCCAGCAGCGGGTTTTCTAGCGGGAGCCTCTACGAGCAGTACTTC.

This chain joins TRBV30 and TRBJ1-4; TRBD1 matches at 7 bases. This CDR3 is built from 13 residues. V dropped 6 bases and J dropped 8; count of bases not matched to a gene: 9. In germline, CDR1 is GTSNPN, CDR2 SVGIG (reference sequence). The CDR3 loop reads CACQGVGREKLFF. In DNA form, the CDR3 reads TGTGCCTGTCAGGGGGTCGGGCGGGAAAAACTGTTTTTT.

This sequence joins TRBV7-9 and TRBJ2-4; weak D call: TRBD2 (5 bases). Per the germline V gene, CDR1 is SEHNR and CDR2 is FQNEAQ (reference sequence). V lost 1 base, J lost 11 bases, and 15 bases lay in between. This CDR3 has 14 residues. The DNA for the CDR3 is TGTGCCAGCAGCTTAGAGAGGGAAAGCCCTTTTCAGTACTTC. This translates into CASSLERESPFQYF.

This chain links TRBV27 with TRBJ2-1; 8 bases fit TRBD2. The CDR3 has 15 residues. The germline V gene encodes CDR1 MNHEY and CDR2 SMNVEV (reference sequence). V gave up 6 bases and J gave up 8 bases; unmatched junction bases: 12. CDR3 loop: CASSNPPGLVDEQFF. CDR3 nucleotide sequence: TGTGCCAGCAGCAATCCCCCGGGACTAGTAGATGAGCAGTTCTTC.

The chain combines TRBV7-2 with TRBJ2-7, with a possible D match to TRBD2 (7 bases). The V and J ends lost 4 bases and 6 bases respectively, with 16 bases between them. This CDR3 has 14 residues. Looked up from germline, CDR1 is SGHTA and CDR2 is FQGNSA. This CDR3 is CASSSRGGGGEQYF. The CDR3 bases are TGTGCCAGCAGCTCCCGGGGAGGGGGTGGCGAGCAGTACTTC.

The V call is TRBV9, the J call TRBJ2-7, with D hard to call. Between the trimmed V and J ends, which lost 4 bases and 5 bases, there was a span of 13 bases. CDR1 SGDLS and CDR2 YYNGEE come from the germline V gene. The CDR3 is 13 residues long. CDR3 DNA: TGTGCCAGCAGCCAGCGACCTACTGACGAGCAGTACTTC. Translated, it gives CASSQRPTDEQYF. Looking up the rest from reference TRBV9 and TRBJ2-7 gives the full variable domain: DSGVTQTPKHLITATGQRVTLRCSPRSGDLSVYWYQQSLDQGLQFLIQYYNGEERAKGNILERFSAQQFPDLHSELNLSSLELGDSALYFCASSQRPTDEQYFGPGTRLTVT.

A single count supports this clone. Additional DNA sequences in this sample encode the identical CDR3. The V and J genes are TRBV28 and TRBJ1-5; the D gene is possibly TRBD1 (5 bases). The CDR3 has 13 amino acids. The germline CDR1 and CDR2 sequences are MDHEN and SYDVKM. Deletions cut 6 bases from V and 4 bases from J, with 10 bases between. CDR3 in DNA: TGTGCCAGCAGAACAGGCGGTAATCAGCCCCAGCATTTT. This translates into CASRTGGNQPQHF.

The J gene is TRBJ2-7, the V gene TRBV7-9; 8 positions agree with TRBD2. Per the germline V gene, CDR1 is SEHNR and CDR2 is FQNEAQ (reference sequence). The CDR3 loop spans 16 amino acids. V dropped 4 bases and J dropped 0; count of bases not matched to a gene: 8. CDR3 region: CASSSLAGGGSYEQYF. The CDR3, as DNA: TGTGCCAGCAGCTCTCTAGCGGGTGGGGGCTCCTACGAGCAGTACTTC. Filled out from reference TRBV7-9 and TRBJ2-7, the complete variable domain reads DTGVSQNPRHKITKRGQNVTFRCDPISEHNRLYWYRQTLGQGPEFLTYFQNEAQLEKSRLLSDRFSAERPKGSFSTLEIQRTEQGDSAMYLCASSSLAGGGSYEQYFGPGTRLTVT.

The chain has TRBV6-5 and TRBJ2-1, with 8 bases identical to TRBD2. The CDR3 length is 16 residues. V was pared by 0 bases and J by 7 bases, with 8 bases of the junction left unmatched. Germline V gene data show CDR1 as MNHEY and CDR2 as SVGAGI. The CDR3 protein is CASSYSFREGGNEQFF. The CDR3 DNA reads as TGTGCCAGCAGTTACTCGTTCCGGGAGGGGGGGAATGAGCAGTTCTTC.

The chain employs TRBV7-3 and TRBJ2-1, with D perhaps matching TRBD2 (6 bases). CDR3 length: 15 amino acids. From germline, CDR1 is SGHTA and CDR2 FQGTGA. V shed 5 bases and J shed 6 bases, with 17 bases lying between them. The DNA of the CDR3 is TGTGCCAGCAGCCCACAGGAGGGGATAAGCAATGAGCAGTTCTTC. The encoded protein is CASSPQEGISNEQFF.